The 5 T cell receptor beta chains below all came from one sample that was sequenced in a study of cytomegalovirus exposure and HLA in healthy donors. The study ran its PCR with 60 Vbeta and 13 Jbeta primers. Clones were sequenced by immunoSEQ multiplex PCR, and TCRdb holds only the in-frame ones, with some missing. The table has under 200,000 clones, over 60% seen once. Sequencing input: PBMCs. These TCRs come from a man aged 45 to 65 in good health and CMV-seropositive.

The genes are TRBV4-3 and TRBJ1-5; D is possibly TRBD1 (5 bases). Deletions cut 0 bases from V and 3 bases from J, with 12 bases between. This CDR3 spans 16 amino acids. Germline-derived CDR1 and CDR2 are LGHNA and YSLEER. The DNA for the CDR3 is TGCGCCAGCAGCCAAGATCTTCGCAGGGTCAATCAGCCCCAGCATTTT. It specifies CASSQDLRRVNQPQHF.

This chain joins TRBV5-6 and TRBJ2-3; no clear D. This CDR3 has 14 amino acids. Germline assignment: CDR1 SGHDT and CDR2 YYEEEE. V gave up 1 base and J gave up 2 bases, with 8 bases separating them. Here the CDR3 reads CASSLSLDTDTQYF. The CDR3 DNA is TGTGCCAGCAGCTTGAGTCTAGACACAGATACGCAGTATTTT.

This clone showed up just once. This rearrangement joins TRBV5-1 to TRBJ2-3; TRBD2 is a possible D gene (5 bases). The V end lost 4 bases, the J end lost 3 bases, and 12 bases lay between the germline ends. The CDR3 sequence is 14 residues long. Germline lookup yields CDR1 SGHRS and CDR2 YFSETQ. This CDR3 reads CASSEIPGTDTQYF. As DNA, the CDR3 is TGCGCCAGCAGCGAAATCCCGGGGACAGATACGCAGTATTTT.

The chain carries TRBV4-1 and TRBJ1-5, with 9 nucleotides matching TRBD1. This CDR3 is built from 16 residues. The ends lost 0 bases at V and 5 bases at J; junction bases unmatched: 5. The germline CDR1 and CDR2 sequences are MGHRA and YSYEKL. The CDR3 nucleotides are TGCGCCAGCAGCCAAGAAAAGGGACAGGGTTATCAGCCCCAGCATTTT. It codes for CASSQEKGQGYQPQHF.

The rearrangement uses TRBV29-1 and TRBJ1-3; TRBD1 aligns across 7 bases. CDR1 and CDR2 (germline): SQVTM, ANQGSEA. The CDR3 runs to 16 residues. V shed 1 base and J 1 base; nucleotides not matched to a gene: 7. CDR3 bases: TGCAGCGTTGAAGTGGGACAGCTCGGGTCTGGAAACACCATATATTTT. Translated, it gives CSVEVGQLGSGNTIYF.